This paragraph covers one TCR beta chain sequence. Its antigen is unknown. No base-level quality is on record; no much larger clone is a single base apart. V drops 0 bases and J drops 6 bases, leaving 6 bases in between. The CDR3 contains 13 residues, cysteine and phenylalanine counted. The DNA shown is the 39-base CDR3, in frame from base 1. CDR1 and CDR2, looked up from the germline V gene, are SGHTA and FQGNSA. This sample was taken from a study of OX40 agonist ivuxolimab in advanced cancers. Background on the whole study: Ivuxolimab, which targeted the costimulatory receptor OX40 (CD134), was an agonistic, fully human IgG2 monoclonal antibody. Intravenous ivuxolimab was administered to patients every 2 weeks at six dose levels: 0.01, 0.1, 0.3, 1.5, 3 and 10 mg/kg. Among the roughly 50 dose-escalation patients, some 20 had hepatocellular carcinoma, 15 or so melanoma, 9 renal cell carcinoma and 9 head and neck cancer. In the dose-escalation cohort, 70% to 85% of patients were male, and the mean age was around 65 years with a range of roughly 20 to 85. Patients were allowed to have had prior anti-PD-1, anti-PD-L1 or anti-CTLA-4 therapy, and 30% to 40% of the dose-escalation patients had been treated with checkpoint inhibitors. Partial responses occurred in three dose-escalation patients: two with cutaneous melanoma and one with hepatocellular carcinoma. The point of sequencing TCRbeta in the periphery was to test whether ivuxolimab changed TCR sequence diversity and drove clonal T-cell expansion. The paper describes the monotherapy dose-escalation part (N of about 55 patients) of the phase I trial of ivuxolimab. Study-wide conclusions, independent of this receptor: At doses from 0.1 to 3.0 mg/kg, clonal expansion was seen in both CD4+ and CD8+ blood T cells between baseline and week 6. On average, CD8+ T cells showed more expanded clones than CD4+ T cells after ivuxolimab. In the 0.1-3.0 mg/kg groups, partial responders had among the lowest normalized peripheral clonal expansion, particularly in CD8+ T cells. The antigen specificity of the clonally expanded peripheral T cells was not determined. Low levels of normalized T-cell clonal expansion were also shown by some nonresponding patients.

For sequencing of the TCRbeta CDR3 region, genomic DNA was extracted from the sorted cells. The immunoSEQ Assay was used to sequence the TCRbeta CDR3 regions. TCRdb's version of the immuneACCESS table is confined to in-frame rearrangements and falls short of the full clone set. An unresolved V gene accounts for under half of the shortfall where checked; the remainder is of unknown origin. This sample is represented by some 70,000 clones; around 84% of them were singletons. The top ten hold 8.2% of the sample. The trial excluded patients who had a history of autoimmune disease or were on systemic immunosuppression. Peripheral blood for TCR sequencing was drawn from every dose cohort at baseline, at cycle 4 day 1 and at cycle 7 day 1. Samples came from an open-label, multicenter, first-in-human phase I dose-escalation trial of ivuxolimab. The trial enrolled adults with locally advanced or metastatic head and neck squamous cell, hepatocellular, melanoma or renal cell carcinoma. CD4+ and CD8+ T cells were sorted separately from peripheral blood before TCR sequencing.

The sample in question was CD4+ or CD8+ T cells sorted from blood, obtained in a trial of the OX40 agonist ivuxolimab. This TCR came from an adult with an advanced solid tumor such as melanoma, head and neck, liver or kidney cancer. Rearrangement joined TRBV7-2 to TRBJ2-1, with the D gene not confidently named. The CDR3 loop reads CASSLAPSNEQFF. The DNA sequence is TGTGCCAGCAGCTTAGCGCCCAGCAATGAGCAGTTCTTC.